The 31 T cell receptor beta chains in this list originate from one sample, sequenced in a study of post-analysis software for immune sequencing data. Study-level points and caveats: Controls had lower frequencies than patients of roughly five TRBV segments, which included TRBV5-6, TRBV5-1 and TRBV20-1.

The library was made from cDNA and included unique molecular identifiers. TCRdb re-called the PCR reads through MiXCR, storing one row per CDR3 protein. The sample carries roughly 870,000 distinct CDR3 sequences, approximately 50% recorded once. Antigens of these TCRs are unknown. The source material was blood. The receptors derive from a girl between 5 and 17 years old with multiple sclerosis.

This clonotype was observed once. The V and J genes are TRBV9 and TRBJ2-4; 7 bases fit TRBD2. V shed 4 bases and J 6 bases; nucleotides not matched to a gene: 7. This CDR3 region has 14 residues. CDR1 and CDR2 from the germline V gene are SGDLS and YYNGEE. The CDR3 coding sequence is TGTGCCAGCAGCCCCGGGGGGTACGGAAACATTCAGTACTTC. Residues: CASSPGGYGNIQYF.

This clonotype was seen more than once but under ten times. The rearrangement joins TRBV29-1 to TRBJ2-7; maybe TRBD2 (6 bases). The CDR3 is 14 amino acids. V was cut by 4 bases and J by 0 bases, with 13 bases left in between. Per the germline V gene, CDR1 is SQVTM and CDR2 is ANQGSEA. The CDR3 spells CSVGSGGFSYEQYF. The DNA for the CDR3 is TGCAGCGTTGGTAGCGGCGGGTTCTCCTACGAGCAGTACTTC.

This clonotype turned up a few times. The chain combines TRBV20-1 with TRBJ2-4; unclear D gene. V lost 6 bases and J lost 2, with 11 bases in between. Germline V gene lookup returns CDR1 DFQATT and CDR2 SNEGSKA (reference sequence). This CDR3 contains 13 residues. This CDR3 reads CSAKRFSKNIQYF. Written as DNA, the CDR3 is TGCAGTGCCAAGCGTTTTTCCAAAAACATTCAGTACTTC.

In this sample, this clonotype turned up a few times. The chain joins TRBV29-1 to TRBJ2-1; D tentatively reads TRBD1 or TRBD2 (5 bases each). The CDR3 totals 12 residues. The V gene lost 6 bases and the J gene lost 9 bases, with 15 bases spanning the gap. The V gene's germline CDR1 is SQVTM and CDR2 ANQGSEA. Here the CDR3 DNA reads TGCAGCGTCTCCGTTGGGGGTACTGAGCAGTTCTTC. It yields the protein CSVSVGGTEQFF.

The chain carries TRBV29-1 and TRBJ1-2, with 8 bases lining up with TRBD1. Germline V gene sequence: CDR1 SQVTM, CDR2 ANQGSEA. The trim removed 3 bases at V and 0 bases at J, leaving 3 bases unmatched. There are 14 residues in the CDR3. CDR3 sequence (DNA): TGCAGCGTTGACGGACAGGGCTCTAACTATGGCTACACCTTC. It codes for CSVDGQGSNYGYTF. The full variable domain, in which reference TRBV29-1 and TRBJ1-2 provide the parts outside the CDR3, is SAVISQKPSRDICQRGTSLTIQCQVDSQVTMMFWYRQQPGQSLTLIATANQGSEATYESGFVIDKFPISRPNLTFSTLTVSNMSPEDSSIYLCSVDGQGSNYGYTFGSGTRLTVV.

This clonotype was counted once. V is TRBV12-5 and J is TRBJ2-1; TRBD1 matches at 7 bases. With 4 bases clipped from V and 8 bases from J, the junction kept 17 bases outside the gene matches. Per germline, CDR1 LGHNT and CDR2 FRNRAP. The CDR3 is 17 residues long. CDR3 in amino acids: CASGSRQGIEFGDEQFF. The CDR3 nucleotides are TGTGCTAGTGGTTCCCGACAGGGTATAGAATTTGGCGATGAGCAGTTCTTC.

This clonotype has just a few counts. The CDR3: CASSQWRGVYEQYF. CDR3 nucleotides: TGTGCCAGCAGCCAATGGAGAGGGGTCTACGAGCAGTACTTC. This rearrangement joins TRBV6-5 to TRBJ2-7; D is perhaps TRBD1 or TRBD2 (5 bases each). Germline CDR1 is MNHEY and CDR2 is SVGAGI. The CDR3 contains 14 residues. V lost 6 bases and J lost 3, with 15 bases in between.

This clonotype was seen repeatedly, ten times or more. The V and J genes are TRBV5-5 and TRBJ1-4; D gene unclear. This CDR3 is built from 14 residues. V was shortened by 5 bases and J by 0 bases, with 8 bases between the two germline ends. CDR1 SGHKS and CDR2 YYEKEE come from the germline V gene (reference sequence). The CDR3 DNA reads as TGTGCCAGCAGTTTAACGGCAACTAATGAAAAACTGTTTTTT. Its protein product is CASSLTATNEKLFF.

V and J are TRBV20-1 and TRBJ2-1; the match to TRBD2 covers 9 bases. Germline trimming cut 4 bases from V and 6 bases from J; bases unmatched to any gene: 7. Germline CDR1 is DFQATT and CDR2 is SNEGSKA (reference sequence). CDR3 length equals 14 residues. The CDR3 reads CSATATSGVNEQFF. CDR3 in DNA: TGCAGTGCTACCGCGACTAGCGGAGTCAATGAGCAGTTCTTC.

This chain uses TRBV10-3 with TRBJ2-7; 11 bases align to TRBD2. The DNA matches TRBJ2-5 better at its end, which makes the J call doubtful. CDR1 is ENHRY, CDR2 SYGVKD, per germline. The CDR3 loop spans 15 amino acids. The CDR3 region is CAISDRLAGGETQYF. The CDR3 bases are TGTGCCATCAGTGATCGCCTAGCGGGAGGTGAGACCCAGTACTTC.

The genes are TRBV7-2 and TRBJ2-4; TRBD2 aligns across 7 bases. The tail of the sequence fits TRBJ2-7 better, so the J call may be wrong. CDR1 is SGHTA, CDR2 FQGNSA, per germline. This CDR3 comprises 14 residues. This CDR3 reads CASRPRAGSYEQYF. The CDR3 DNA follows: TGTGCCAGCAGACCCAGAGCGGGAAGCTACGAGCAGTACTTC.

V and J are TRBV7-8 and TRBJ2-4; D might be TRBD1 (6 bases). With 4 bases removed from V and 0 bases from J, the gap between germline ends came to 10 bases. This CDR3 spans 15 amino acids. Germline V lookup: CDR1 SGHVS, CDR2 FQNEAQ. The CDR3 region has the DNA TGTGCCAGCAGCTCCGACAGGCTAGCCAAAAACATTCAGTACTTC. Encoded protein: CASSSDRLAKNIQYF.

The V gene is TRBV18, the J gene TRBJ2-7; 7 bases line up with TRBD2. CDR1 and CDR2 from the germline V gene are KGHSH and LQKENI. Losses at the gene ends were 3 bases for V and 0 bases for J; bases not matched to a gene: 8. CDR3 length: 16 residues. The CDR3 nucleotides read TGTGCCAGCTCACCGGCGTTTGGGACTAACTCCTACGAGCAGTACTTC. Translated: CASSPAFGTNSYEQYF.

This chain links TRBV6-1 with TRBJ1-5, with a possible D match to TRBD1 (6 bases). The germline gives CDR1 MNHNS, CDR2 SASEGT. V shed 6 bases and J shed 0 bases, with 12 bases lying between them. The CDR3 is made up of 15 amino acids. The CDR3 sequence is CASSSGTTSNQPQHF. The CDR3 DNA sequence: TGTGCCAGCAGCTCCGGGACAACTAGCAATCAGCCCCAGCATTTT.

The genes are TRBV2 and TRBJ2-3; D may be TRBD1 or TRBD2 (6 bases each). V dropped 6 bases and J dropped 2 bases, with 18 bases sitting between them. Germline CDR1 and CDR2: SNHLY and FYNNEI. CDR3 length: 16 residues. The CDR3 is CASSPLGGSDTDTQYF. For the CDR3, the DNA is TGTGCCAGCAGCCCCCTAGGGGGGTCGGACACAGATACGCAGTATTTT.

This chain uses TRBV2 with TRBJ2-3, with D possibly TRBD1 on 6 matching bases. Between the trimmed V and J ends, which lost 6 bases and 0 bases, there was a span of 16 bases. The CDR3 is made up of 16 amino acids. Germline V gene data show CDR1 as SNHLY and CDR2 as FYNNEI. The CDR3 region is CASSLDSSSSTDTQYF. The CDR3 bases are TGTGCCAGCAGCCTGGACAGCTCGTCTAGCACAGATACGCAGTATTTT.

The rearrangement uses TRBV6-2 or TRBV6-3 and TRBJ2-5; D tentatively fits TRBD1 or TRBD2 (5 bases each). The tail of the sequence fits TRBJ2-7 better, so the J call may be wrong. The V gene's germline CDR1 is MNHEY and CDR2 SVGEGT. The CDR3 runs to 14 residues. CDR3: CASSGTAATYEQYF. The CDR3 nucleotides are TGTGCCAGCTCGGGGACGGCCGCCACCTACGAGCAGTACTTC.

V gene TRBV7-9 combines with J gene TRBJ2-4; 9 bases line up with TRBD2. This CDR3 region has 19 residues. Trimming removed 1 base from V and 3 bases from J; junction bases left unmatched: 13. The germline CDR1 and CDR2 sequences are SEHNR and FQNEAQ (reference sequence). The CDR3 region is CASSLGDSGGLGGKNIQYF. In DNA, the CDR3 is TGTGCCAGCAGCTTAGGGGATAGCGGGGGCCTCGGGGGCAAAAACATTCAGTACTTC. The whole variable domain, filled in from reference TRBV7-9 and TRBJ2-4, reads DTGVSQNPRHKITKRGQNVTFRCDPISEHNRLYWYRQTLGQGPEFLTYFQNEAQLEKSRLLSDRFSAERPKGSFSTLEIQRTEQGDSAMYLCASSLGDSGGLGGKNIQYFGAGTRLSVL.

The chain couples TRBV20-1 to TRBJ2-5; D possibly corresponds to TRBD2 (6 bases). Trimming cost V 5 bases and J 2 bases, with 18 bases left between them. The CDR3 covers 15 residues. Germline CDR1 is DFQATT and CDR2 is SNEGSKA (reference sequence). The CDR3 is CSADGATSAQETQYF. CDR3 nucleotide sequence: TGCAGTGCTGATGGTGCGACTAGTGCGCAAGAGACCCAGTACTTC.

The V gene is TRBV6-1, the J gene TRBJ1-2, with D perhaps TRBD1 (5 bases). Germline V lookup: CDR1 MNHNS, CDR2 SASEGT. The CDR3 has 17 residues. Deletions cut 5 bases from V and 5 bases from J, with 24 bases between. The chain's CDR3 is CASSPVLTALRGYGYTF. The CDR3 coding sequence is TGTGCCAGCAGTCCGGTCCTGACAGCGTTACGGGGTTATGGCTACACCTTC.

CDR3 region: CAISEGQGPHGYTF. CDR3 sequence (DNA): TGTGCCATCAGTGAAGGGCAGGGACCACATGGCTACACCTTC. This chain connects TRBV10-3 to TRBJ1-2, with D possibly TRBD1 on 5 matching bases. The CDR3 length is 14 residues. Germline V gene data show CDR1 as ENHRY and CDR2 as SYGVKD. Trimming stripped 3 bases from V and 6 bases from J, with 14 bases between.

In its sample, this clonotype was seen a few times. The chain has TRBV20-1 and TRBJ2-1; TRBD2 aligns across 11 bases. CDR1 and CDR2 from the germline V gene are DFQATT and SNEGSKA (reference sequence). V shed 6 bases, J shed 1 base, and the junction held 5 bases outside the gene matches. This CDR3 has 15 amino acids. This chain's CDR3 is CSATRLAGSYNEQFF. The CDR3 DNA follows: TGCAGTGCAACAAGACTAGCGGGGTCCTACAATGAGCAGTTCTTC.

The chain employs TRBV15 and TRBJ2-5; D is perhaps TRBD1 (5 bases). The J call may be wrong; the DNA end is better matched by TRBJ2-7. Germline values: CDR1 LNHNV, CDR2 YYDKDF (reference sequence). The length of the CDR3 is 14 residues. The chain's CDR3 is CATSSPGAAYEQYF. In DNA, the CDR3 is TGTGCCACCAGCAGCCCTGGGGCAGCCTACGAGCAGTACTTC.

V usage is TRBV29-1 and J usage is TRBJ2-7, with 8 bases lining up with TRBD2. The CDR3 has 14 residues. Germline V lookup: CDR1 SQVTM, CDR2 ANQGSEA. V lost 5 bases to trimming and J lost 2 bases; unmatched junction nucleotides: 8. The CDR3 DNA follows: TGCAGCGTTTTCCTAGCGGGCTTTACCTACGAGCAGTACTTC. Amino acids: CSVFLAGFTYEQYF.

CDR3 amino acids: CSARTGETQPQHF. The CDR3 DNA reads TGCAGTGCTCGGACAGGTGAAACTCAGCCCCAGCATTTT. The chain links TRBV20-1 to TRBJ1-5, with 7 bases aligning to TRBD1. The ends lost 5 bases at V and 6 bases at J; junction bases unmatched: 7. Looked up from germline, CDR1 is DFQATT and CDR2 is SNEGSKA (reference sequence). The CDR3 sequence is 13 residues long.

The J gene is TRBJ2-7, the V gene TRBV20-1, with D tentatively TRBD2 (6 bases). Per the germline V gene, CDR1 is DFQATT and CDR2 is SNEGSKA (reference sequence). Trimming took 2 bases from V and 0 from J, leaving 11 bases between them. The CDR3 contains 14 residues. Written as DNA, the CDR3 is TGCAGTGCTAGATCGGGGGAAAGCTCCTACGAGCAGTACTTC. Translating it yields CSARSGESSYEQYF.

The chain links TRBV5-1 to TRBJ2-1; TRBD1 or TRBD2 may be the D gene (6 bases each). V was clipped by 3 bases and J by 6 bases, with 25 bases between them. CDR1 and CDR2 (germline): SGHRS, YFSETQ. The CDR3 length is 18 residues. The CDR3 here is CASSSGGGARPQGNEQFF. The CDR3 DNA is TGCGCCAGCAGCTCCGGGGGAGGAGCGCGGCCACAGGGCAATGAGCAGTTCTTC.

This clonotype was found a few times. This sequence joins TRBV6-1 and TRBJ2-5; D is unclear. In germline, CDR1 is MNHNS, CDR2 SASEGT. CDR3 size: 14 residues. Trimming left V 3 bases short and J 3 bases short, with 11 bases between. The CDR3 bases are TGTGCCAGCAGTGACCCAAACATTGAAGAGACCCAGTACTTC. Translating gives CASSDPNIEETQYF.

This clonotype was seen a handful of times. The chain is built from TRBV29-1 and TRBJ1-2, with no clear D. Germline loops: CDR1 SQVTM, CDR2 ANQGSEA. The CDR3 is made up of 15 amino acids. V lost 6 bases to trimming and J lost 4 bases, with 21 bases between them. Here the CDR3 reads CSVEKVGRGVYGYTF. The CDR3 region has the DNA TGCAGCGTCGAAAAAGTAGGGAGAGGCGTCTATGGCTACACCTTC.

J is TRBJ2-3 and V is TRBV5-1; 7 bases are a match to TRBD2. Unmatched junction bases numbered 15, after V lost 7 bases and J lost 4 bases. The CDR3 loop spans 16 amino acids. In germline, CDR1 is SGHRS, CDR2 YFSETQ. CDR3 nucleotides: TGCGCCAGCGGGTCCATTGGGGGGGAAATCGCAGATACGCAGTATTTT. The encoded protein is CASGSIGGEIADTQYF.

A few counts support this clonotype. This chain connects TRBV7-9 to TRBJ1-2, with D tentatively TRBD1 (6 bases). V dropped 4 bases and J dropped 1 base, with 13 bases sitting between them. The CDR3 is made up of 15 amino acids. CDR1 is SEHNR, CDR2 FQNEAQ, per germline (reference sequence). CDR3 amino acids: CASSSDSALNYGYTF. CDR3 in DNA: TGTGCCAGCAGCTCGGACAGCGCCCTTAACTATGGCTACACCTTC.